The subject of this entry is one T cell receptor beta chain. This record belongs to a study of blood T cell repertoires in COVID-19. TCRdb's copy holds only in-frame clones and misses some; the assay was immunoSEQ multiplex PCR. In the table there are some 270,000 clones, about 80% of which are singletons. Germline V lookup: CDR1 SGHNT, CDR2 YYREEE (reference sequence). With V trimmed by 0 bases and J by 2 bases, 14 bases remained unmatched. This CDR3 comprises 20 residues. Categorization into cohorts depended on clinical history that participants reported. V is TRBV5-4 and J is TRBJ2-1, with 10 positions matching TRBD2. What was sequenced was PBMCs or T cells enriched from blood (not recorded which). The receptor's source is a man aged 50-59 years who had recovered from COVID-19. The CDR3 nucleotides are TGTGCCAGCAGCTTGGGCGGGCGGGCTAGCGGGAGTAGAACCTACAATGAGCAGTTCTTC. This encodes CASSLGGRASGSRTYNEQFF. The full variable domain, its missing parts supplied by reference TRBV5-4 and TRBJ2-1, is ETGVTQSPTHLIKTRGQQVTLRCSSQSGHNTVSWYQQALGQGPQFIFQYYREEENGRGNFPPRFSGLQFPNYSSELNVNALELDDSALYLCASSLGGRASGSRTYNEQFFGPGTRLTVL.